This T cell receptor beta chain was identified in a study of cytomegalovirus exposure and HLA in healthy donors. V shed 4 bases and J 4 bases; nucleotides not matched to a gene: 8. The CDR3 consists of 16 residues. CDR1 is KGHSH, CDR2 LQKENI, per germline. This clone was picked up a small number of times. Primers: 60 Vbeta forward and 13 Jbeta reverse. The protocol was immunoSEQ multiplex PCR, while the TCRdb copy is restricted to in-frame clones and leaves out a portion. The sample lists approximately 170,000 clones; 65% to 85% were seen once. The V call is TRBV18, the J call TRBJ2-3; TRBD2 agrees at 10 bases. The TCR sequence derives from a woman between 18 and 29 years old in good health and CMV-seronegative. Sample: PBMCs. The CDR3 loop reads CASSLRASGSADTQYF. The CDR3 DNA follows: TGTGCCAGCTCACTTCGGGCTAGCGGGAGCGCAGATACGCAGTATTTT.